The 18 T cell receptor beta chains below all came from one sample that was sequenced in a study of T cells in Graves' hyperthyroidism and ophthalmopathy. Template material for amplifying TCR beta CDR3 regions consisted of RNA transcripts. When the TCR CDR3 underwent first-round RT-PCR, the HTBI primer set was used. MiXCR, run by TCRdb on the multiplex PCR reads, gives a single entry per CDR3 protein. The sample shows 50,000 to 75,000 distinct CDR3 sequences, just under 50% of them seen only once. Sequenced: blood. The source of these receptors is a woman aged 25 to 39 with Graves' ophthalmopathy.

This clonotype was counted many times. The V gene is TRBV29-1, the J gene TRBJ2-5, with 8 bases that match TRBD1. This CDR3 is 15 amino acids long. Germline loops: CDR1 SQVTM, CDR2 ANQGSEA. Unmatched junction bases numbered 8, after V lost 1 base and J lost 4 bases. The CDR3 sequence: CSVEAGRGRTETQYF. CDR3 DNA: TGCAGCGTTGAAGCCGGCAGGGGGCGTACAGAGACCCAGTACTTC. Full variable domain (outside the CDR3, taken from reference TRBV29-1 and TRBJ2-5): SAVISQKPSRDICQRGTSLTIQCQVDSQVTMMFWYRQQPGQSLTLIATANQGSEATYESGFVIDKFPISRPNLTFSTLTVSNMSPEDSSIYLCSVEAGRGRTETQYFGPGTRLLVL.

The chain has TRBV20-1 and TRBJ2-5, with 11 bases that match TRBD1. CDR3 length: 15 residues. Per germline, CDR1 DFQATT and CDR2 SNEGSKA (reference sequence). The V gene end was trimmed by 6 bases and the J gene end by 4 bases; junction bases not matched to a gene: 10. Here the CDR3 reads CSAPSPGTGGETQYF. The CDR3 bases are TGCAGTGCGCCATCTCCCGGGACAGGGGGAGAGACCCAGTACTTC.

There are many counts of this clonotype. A clone one base away is much larger, so this may be a read error. The CDR3 loop reads CASGPPSGNTIYF. The CDR3 nucleotides are TGTGCCAGCGGCCCCCCCTCTGGAAACACCATATATTTT. The rearrangement uses TRBV7-2 and TRBJ1-3, with D uncertain. V was cut by 8 bases and J by 0 bases, with 8 bases left in between. This CDR3 region has 13 residues. CDR1 SGHTA and CDR2 FQGNSA come from the germline V gene.

J is TRBJ1-5 and V is TRBV9, with 8 bases fitting TRBD1. Germline V gene data show CDR1 as SGDLS and CDR2 as YYNGEE. The trim removed 3 bases at V and 0 bases at J, leaving 2 bases unmatched. The CDR3 extends over 15 amino acids. In nucleotides, the CDR3 is TGTGCCAGCAGCGGGACAGGGAATAGCAATCAGCCCCAGCATTTT. It yields the protein CASSGTGNSNQPQHF. The whole variable domain, filled in from reference TRBV9 and TRBJ1-5, reads DSGVTQTPKHLITATGQRVTLRCSPRSGDLSVYWYQQSLDQGLQFLIQYYNGEERAKGNILERFSAQQFPDLHSELNLSSLELGDSALYFCASSGTGNSNQPQHFGDGTRLSIL.

The rearrangement joins TRBV18 to TRBJ2-7, with 10 bases lining up with TRBD1. The CDR3 covers 13 residues. The germline CDR1 and CDR2 sequences are KGHSH and LQKENI. V dropped 3 bases and J dropped 6; count of bases not matched to a gene: 2. The CDR3 DNA reads as TGTGCCAGCTCACCGGGACAGGGGTCCGAGCAGTACTTC. Translating it yields CASSPGQGSEQYF. Full variable domain (outside the CDR3, taken from reference TRBV18 and TRBJ2-7): NAGVMQNPRHLVRRRGQEARLRCSPMKGHSHVYWYRQLPEEGLKFMVYLQKENIIDESGMPKERFSAEFPKEGPSILRIQQVVRGDSAAYFCASSPGQGSEQYFGPGTRLTVT.

This clonotype was observed at least ten times. The CDR3 is CASSLGQIYEQYF. The CDR3 region has the DNA TGTGCCAGCAGTCTGGGTCAGATCTACGAGCAGTACTTC. This chain joins TRBV2 and TRBJ2-7; D is unresolved. V shed 5 bases and J shed 3 bases, with 11 bases lying between them. The CDR3 contains 13 residues. CDR1 and CDR2 from the germline V gene are SNHLY and FYNNEI.

V gene TRBV24-1 combines with J gene TRBJ2-5; 12 nucleotides agree with TRBD2. The CDR3 contains 15 residues. V shed 6 bases and J 2 bases; nucleotides not matched to a gene: 3. Germline-derived CDR1 and CDR2 are KGHDR and SFDVKD. CDR3 nucleotide sequence: TGTGCCACCAGTCTGACTAGCGGGGGTCAAGAGACCCAGTACTTC. Translated, it gives CATSLTSGGQETQYF.

V is TRBV7-2 and J is TRBJ2-6; the D gene is possibly TRBD2 (5 bases). This CDR3 is built from 14 residues. Deletions cut 1 base from V and 4 bases from J, with 5 bases between. CDR1 is SGHTA and CDR2 is FQGNSA in the germline V gene. The CDR3 DNA reads TGTGCCAGCAGCTTAGTAGCGGGGGCCAACGTCCTGACTTTC. It specifies CASSLVAGANVLTF.

This clonotype was counted ten times or more. The gene calls are TRBV2 and TRBJ1-2; D is unresolved. CDR1 is SNHLY, CDR2 FYNNEI, per germline. The CDR3 is 13 residues long. With 3 bases removed from V and 0 bases from J, the gap between germline ends came to 5 bases. The CDR3 region is CASSDRANYGYTF. In DNA, the CDR3 is TGTGCCAGCAGTGACCGGGCTAACTATGGCTACACCTTC.

The chain carries TRBV5-4 and TRBJ1-4; D not resolved. Germline values: CDR1 SGHNT, CDR2 YYREEE (reference sequence). Between the trimmed V and J ends, which lost 4 bases and 13 bases, there was a span of 11 bases. This CDR3 spans 11 amino acids. CDR3 sequence: CASSASSSLFF. In DNA form, the CDR3 reads TGTGCCAGCAGCGCTAGCTCCTCACTGTTTTTT.

Ten or more counts support this clonotype. V gene TRBV6-5 combines with J gene TRBJ2-5, with D unclear. This CDR3 comprises 13 residues. V lost 6 bases and J lost 5, with 13 bases in between. Germline CDR1 MNHEY, CDR2 SVGAGI. This CDR3 is CASRFWESETQYF. CDR3 in DNA: TGTGCCAGCAGGTTCTGGGAATCGGAGACCCAGTACTTC.

This clonotype was counted many times. CDR3 nucleotides: TGTGCCAGCAGCGGCCGGGGCCGTGGGGAAGAGACCCAGTACTTC. It encodes CASSGRGRGEETQYF. J is TRBJ2-5 and V is TRBV12-3 or TRBV12-4; the D gene could be TRBD1 or TRBD2 (5 bases each). The germline V and J ends were trimmed by 6 bases and 3 bases, with 17 bases remaining between them. The CDR3 runs 15 residues.

As concerns this clonotype: A much larger clone sits a single nucleotide away, making a read error possible. The chain carries TRBV28 and TRBJ1-1; unclear D gene. The CDR3 totals 11 residues. In germline, CDR1 is MDHEN, CDR2 SYDVKM. The CDR3: CASNTDNEACF. As DNA, the CDR3 is TGTGCCAGCAATACAGATAATGAAGCTTGCTTT.

This chain joins TRBV29-1 and TRBJ2-3; 10 bases match TRBD1. CDR1 and CDR2 from the germline V gene are SQVTM and ANQGSEA. J gave up 0 bases and V 1 base, and 10 bases lay outside the gene matches. This CDR3 is 18 amino acids long. The CDR3 coding sequence is TGCAGCGTTGAAGGGACAGGGGGAGAACGACCTAGCACAGATACGCAGTATTTT. Translating it yields CSVEGTGGERPSTDTQYF.

About this clonotype: A read error may explain this, as a much larger clone is one base away. This sequence joins TRBV7-3 and TRBJ2-2; D assignment may be TRBD1 or TRBD2 (5 bases each). Germline CDR1 SGHTA, CDR2 FQGTGA. The CDR3 consists of 12 residues. Here the CDR3 DNA reads TGTGCCAGCAGCCTCGGGGTGGGGGAGCTGTCTTTT. It is translated as CASSLGVGELSF.

At least ten counts were recorded for this clonotype. V is TRBV20-1 and J is TRBJ2-5; D possibly matches TRBD1 or TRBD2 (5 bases each). The germline V and J ends were trimmed by 6 bases and 7 bases, with 15 bases remaining between them. The germline V gene encodes CDR1 DFQATT and CDR2 SNEGSKA (reference sequence). This CDR3 contains 12 residues. CDR3 DNA: TGCAGTGCCAGACCGAGGGACGCGACCCAGTACTTC. Protein product: CSARPRDATQYF.

There are many counts of this clonotype. The V gene is TRBV29-1, the J gene TRBJ1-1; D is uncertain. Trimming took off 5 bases at V and 0 bases at J, with 10 bases between the two ends. The CDR3 runs to 13 residues. Germline lookup yields CDR1 SQVTM and CDR2 ANQGSEA. CDR3 protein: CSVTGFMNTEAFF. The DNA of the CDR3 is TGCAGCGTTACTGGGTTCATGAACACTGAAGCTTTCTTT.

J is TRBJ1-2 and V is TRBV20-1; D may be TRBD1 (5 bases). CDR3 length: 14 amino acids. Germline CDR1 and CDR2: DFQATT and SNEGSKA (reference sequence). The V end was cut by 0 bases, the J end by 7 bases, with 15 bases between. The CDR3 bases are TGCAGTGCTAGAGACCTCCCTACAGGAGGTGGCTACACCTTC. This translates into CSARDLPTGGGYTF.